These T cell receptor beta chains were read from a single sample in a study of blood T cell repertoires in COVID-19. The table came from immunoSEQ multiplex PCR; TCRdb's copy has only in-frame clones and leaves some out. The data contain roughly 160,000 clones, 70% to 80% of them singletons. What was sequenced was peripheral blood. These receptors were collected from a woman aged 55 to 70 with COVID-19, enrolled during active disease. CDR3s include the opening cysteine and the closing phenylalanine or tryptophan. Fields, in order: J gene, clone size, V gene, D gene, CDR3 DNA, CDR3 protein. The D gene is left open where the match is weak. Expanded clones are given a class, and other clones once, few, many or no size at all.

>TRBJ1-1|NA|TRBV6-5|TRBD1
TGTGCCAGCAGTACGGACAGGGGATGGGCTTTCTTT
CASSTDRGWAFF
>TRBJ2-7|NA|TRBV28|TRBD2
TGTGCCAGCAGTTTGGCTAGCGGGAGGGCCTACGAGCAGTACTTC
CASSLASGRAYEQYF
>TRBJ1-1|NA|TRBV7-2|NA
TGTGCCAGCAGCCCAGGGGTTTCGTACACTGAAGCTTTCTTT
CASSPGVSYTEAFF
>TRBJ1-1|NA|TRBV3-1/TRBV3-2|TRBD1
TGTGCCAGCAGCCGTCCGGGACAGCGACACACTGAAGCTTTCTTT
CASSRPGQRHTEAFF
>TRBJ2-7|few|TRBV7-9|NA
TGTGCCAGCGGTGGTAGAGGCTACGAGCAGTACTTC
CASGGRGYEQYF
>TRBJ1-2|NA|TRBV6-5|TRBD1
TGTGCCAGCAGTTACTCGGGACAGGGTCACTATGGCTACACCTTC
CASSYSGQGHYGYTF
>TRBJ2-7|NA|TRBV5-6|TRBD2
TGTGCCAGCAGCTACGGGACTAGTCGCGAGCAGTACTTC
CASSYGTSREQYF
>TRBJ2-7|few|TRBV6-5|NA
TGTGCCAGCAGTCTCGGTGCGGGGTCCCCCACCGAGCAGTACTTC
CASSLGAGSPTEQYF
>TRBJ1-1|NA|TRBV2|NA
TGTGCCAGCAGCCCCGTCGACAGGGAAGCTTTCTTT
CASSPVDREAFF
>TRBJ2-3|once|TRBV5-1|NA
TGCGCCAGCAGCTTGGATGGGCAGCCCTTCACAGATACGCAGTATTTT
CASSLDGQPFTDTQYF
>TRBJ2-1|NA|TRBV6-5|TRBD1
TGTGCCAGCAGTCCGGGGACAGGGGGATACAATGAGCAGTTCTTC
CASSPGTGGYNEQFF
>TRBJ2-3|NA|TRBV9|NA
TGTGCCAGCAGCGAAACCGGGACTACAGATACGCAGTATTTT
CASSETGTTDTQYF
>TRBJ2-1|NA|TRBV14|TRBD2
TGTGCCAGCAGCCCCAACATGGGACTAGCGGGAGGAAATTACAATGAGCAGTTCTTC
CASSPNMGLAGGNYNEQFF
>TRBJ1-5|NA|TRBV4-1|NA
TGCGCCAGCAGCCAAGATTCAGGGGGCAATCAGCCCCAGCATTTT
CASSQDSGGNQPQHF
>TRBJ1-2|NA|TRBV6-5|NA
TGTGCCAGCAGTTACTCGTCAGGGGCCCATGGCTACACCTTC
CASSYSSGAHGYTF
>TRBJ2-2|NA|TRBV10-3|NA
TGTGCCATCGCTGATCGGGATCCCGGGGAGCTGTTTTTT
CAIADRDPGELFF
>TRBJ1-1|NA|TRBV5-1|NA
TGCGCCAGCAGCTCTACAGGGAACACTGAAGCTTTCTTT
CASSSTGNTEAFF
>TRBJ2-3|NA|TRBV5-6|NA
TGTGCCAGCAGCTTAGGAGGCCATAGCCGAAACGATACGCAGTATTTT
CASSLGGHSRNDTQYF
>TRBJ2-1|NA|TRBV6-2/TRBV6-3|TRBD2
TGTGCCAGCAGTTACTCGAGGACTAGCTATGAGCAGTTCTTC
CASSYSRTSYEQFF
>TRBJ2-7|NA|TRBV6-5|NA
TGTGCCAGCAGACCCCCCGGGAACGAGCAGTACTTC
CASRPPGNEQYF
>TRBJ2-3|few|TRBV7-9|NA
TGTGCCAGCAGGACGGACAGATCCCTCGATACGCAGTATTTT
CASRTDRSLDTQYF
>TRBJ1-4|NA|TRBV6-5|NA
TGTGCCAGCAGTTTATCCCCTCGCAGGGGTTTTGAAAAACTGTTTTTT
CASSLSPRRGFEKLFF
>TRBJ1-3|few|TRBV19|NA
TGTGCCAGTAGTACCAATCTACAGAACTCTGGAAACACCATATATTTT
CASSTNLQNSGNTIYF
>TRBJ1-5|once|TRBV6-5|NA
TGTGCCAGCAGGGAGTTGAGCAATCAGCCCCAGCATTTT
CASRELSNQPQHF